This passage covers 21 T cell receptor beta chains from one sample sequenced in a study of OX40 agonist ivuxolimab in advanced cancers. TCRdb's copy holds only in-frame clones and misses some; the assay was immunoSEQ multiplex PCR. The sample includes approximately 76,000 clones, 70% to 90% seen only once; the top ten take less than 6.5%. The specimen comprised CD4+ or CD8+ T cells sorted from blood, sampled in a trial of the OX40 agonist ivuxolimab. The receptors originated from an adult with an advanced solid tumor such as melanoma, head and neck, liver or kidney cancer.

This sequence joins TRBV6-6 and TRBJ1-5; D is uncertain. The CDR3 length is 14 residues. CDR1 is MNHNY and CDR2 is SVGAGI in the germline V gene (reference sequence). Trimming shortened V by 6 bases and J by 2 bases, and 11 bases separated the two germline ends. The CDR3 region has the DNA TGTGCCAGCAGGGCGGAGGGAGGCAATCAGCCCCAGCATTTT. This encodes CASRAEGGNQPQHF.

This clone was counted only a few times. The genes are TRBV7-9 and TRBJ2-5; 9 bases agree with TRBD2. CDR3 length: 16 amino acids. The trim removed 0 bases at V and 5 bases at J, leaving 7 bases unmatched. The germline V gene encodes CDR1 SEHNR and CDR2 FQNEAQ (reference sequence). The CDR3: CASSLAVREGLETQYF. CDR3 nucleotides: TGTGCCAGCAGCTTAGCCGTGCGGGAGGGCCTTGAGACCCAGTACTTC.

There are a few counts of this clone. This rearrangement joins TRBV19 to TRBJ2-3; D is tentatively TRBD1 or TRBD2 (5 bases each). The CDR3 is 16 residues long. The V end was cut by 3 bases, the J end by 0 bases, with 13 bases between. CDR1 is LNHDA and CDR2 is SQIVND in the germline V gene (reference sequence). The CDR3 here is CASSIGRGESTDTQYF. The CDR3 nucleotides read TGTGCCAGTAGTATTGGGAGAGGGGAGAGCACAGATACGCAGTATTTT.

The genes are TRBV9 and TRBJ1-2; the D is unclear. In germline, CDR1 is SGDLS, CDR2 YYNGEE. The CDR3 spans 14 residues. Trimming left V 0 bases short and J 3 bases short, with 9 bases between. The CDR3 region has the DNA TGTGCCAGCAGCGTAGGTCTAGCGGACTATGGCTACACCTTC. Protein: CASSVGLADYGYTF.

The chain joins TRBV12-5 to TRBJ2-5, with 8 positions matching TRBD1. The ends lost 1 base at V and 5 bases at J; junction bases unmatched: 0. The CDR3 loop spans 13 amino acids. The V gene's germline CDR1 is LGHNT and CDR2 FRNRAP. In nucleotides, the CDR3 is TGTGCTAGTGGTTTGGGACAGGGGGAGACCCAGTACTTC. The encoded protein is CASGLGQGETQYF.

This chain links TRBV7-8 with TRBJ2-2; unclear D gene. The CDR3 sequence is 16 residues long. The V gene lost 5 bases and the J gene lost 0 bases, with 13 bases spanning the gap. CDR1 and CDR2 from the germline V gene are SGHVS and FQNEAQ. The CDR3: CASSALRIPNTGELFF. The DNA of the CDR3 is TGTGCCAGCAGCGCACTGAGAATTCCGAACACCGGGGAGCTGTTTTTT.

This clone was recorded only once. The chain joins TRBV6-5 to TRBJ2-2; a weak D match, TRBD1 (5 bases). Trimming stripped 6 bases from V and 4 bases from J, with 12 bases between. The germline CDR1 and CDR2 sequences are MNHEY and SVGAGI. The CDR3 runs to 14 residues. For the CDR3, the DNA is TGTGCCAGCAGAACAGACAGCCCCACCGGGGAGCTGTTTTTT. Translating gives CASRTDSPTGELFF.

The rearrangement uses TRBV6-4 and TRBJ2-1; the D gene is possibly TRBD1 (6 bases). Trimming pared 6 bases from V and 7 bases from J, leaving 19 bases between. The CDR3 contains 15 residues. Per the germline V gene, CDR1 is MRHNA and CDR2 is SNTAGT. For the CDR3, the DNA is TGTGCCAGCAGCTTAACCGGGACACTTATGAATGAGCAGTTCTTC. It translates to CASSLTGTLMNEQFF.

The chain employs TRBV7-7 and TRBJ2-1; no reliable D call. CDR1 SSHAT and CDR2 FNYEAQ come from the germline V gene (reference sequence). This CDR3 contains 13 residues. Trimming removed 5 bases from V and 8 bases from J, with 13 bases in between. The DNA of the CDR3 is TGTGCCAGCAGCATATCTGGGGTGGATGAGCAGTTCTTC. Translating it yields CASSISGVDEQFF.

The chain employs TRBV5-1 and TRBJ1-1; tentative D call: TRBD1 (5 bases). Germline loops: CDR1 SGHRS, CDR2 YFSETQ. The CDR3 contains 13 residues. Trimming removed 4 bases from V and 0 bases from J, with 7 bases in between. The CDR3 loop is CASSLGVNTEAFF. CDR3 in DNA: TGCGCCAGCAGCCTAGGGGTGAACACTGAAGCTTTCTTT.

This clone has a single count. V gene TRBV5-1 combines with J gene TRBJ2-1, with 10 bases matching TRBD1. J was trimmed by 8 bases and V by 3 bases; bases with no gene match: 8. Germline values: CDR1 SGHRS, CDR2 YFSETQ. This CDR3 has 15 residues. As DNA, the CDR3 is TGCGCCAGCAGCTCCGGGACAGGGGTGGGCGATGAGCAGTTCTTC. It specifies CASSSGTGVGDEQFF.

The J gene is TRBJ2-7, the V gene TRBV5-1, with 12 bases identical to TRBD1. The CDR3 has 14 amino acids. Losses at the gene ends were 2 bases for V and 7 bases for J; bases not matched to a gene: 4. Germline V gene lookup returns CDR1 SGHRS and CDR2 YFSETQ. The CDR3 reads CASSFGTGGQEQYF. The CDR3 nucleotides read TGCGCCAGCAGCTTCGGGACAGGGGGCCAGGAGCAGTACTTC.

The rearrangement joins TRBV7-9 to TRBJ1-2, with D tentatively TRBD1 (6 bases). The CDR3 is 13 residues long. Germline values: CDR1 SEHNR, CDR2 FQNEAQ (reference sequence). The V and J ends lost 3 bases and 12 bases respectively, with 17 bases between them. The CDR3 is CASSFGGGRVDTF. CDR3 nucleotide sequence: TGTGCCAGCAGCTTTGGAGGGGGTCGGGTTGACACCTTC.

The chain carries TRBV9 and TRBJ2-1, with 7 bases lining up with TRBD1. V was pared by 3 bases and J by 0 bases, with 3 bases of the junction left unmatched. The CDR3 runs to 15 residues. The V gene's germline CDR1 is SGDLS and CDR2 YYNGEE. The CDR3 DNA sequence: TGTGCCAGCAGCGCGACAGGGACCTCCTACAATGAGCAGTTCTTC. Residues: CASSATGTSYNEQFF.

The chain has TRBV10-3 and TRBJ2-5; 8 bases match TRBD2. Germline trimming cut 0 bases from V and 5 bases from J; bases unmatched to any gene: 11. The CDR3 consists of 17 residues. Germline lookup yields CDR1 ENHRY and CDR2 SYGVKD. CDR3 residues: CAISESLGLGVSETQYF. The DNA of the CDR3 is TGTGCCATCAGTGAGTCGCTGGGACTAGGAGTCAGTGAGACCCAGTACTTC.

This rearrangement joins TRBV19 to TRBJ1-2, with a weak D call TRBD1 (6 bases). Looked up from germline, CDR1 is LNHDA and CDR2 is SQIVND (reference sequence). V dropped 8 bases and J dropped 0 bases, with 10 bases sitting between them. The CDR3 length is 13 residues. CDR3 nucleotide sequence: TGTGCCAGTGGACAGCGAGCTAACTATGGCTACACCTTC. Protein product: CASGQRANYGYTF.

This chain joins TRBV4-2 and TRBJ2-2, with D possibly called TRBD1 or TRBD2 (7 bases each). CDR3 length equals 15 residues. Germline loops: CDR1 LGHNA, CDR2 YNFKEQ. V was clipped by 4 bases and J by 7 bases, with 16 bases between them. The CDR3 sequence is CASSLADREGGELFF. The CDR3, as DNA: TGTGCCAGCAGCCTAGCTGACAGGGAGGGCGGGGAGCTGTTTTTT.

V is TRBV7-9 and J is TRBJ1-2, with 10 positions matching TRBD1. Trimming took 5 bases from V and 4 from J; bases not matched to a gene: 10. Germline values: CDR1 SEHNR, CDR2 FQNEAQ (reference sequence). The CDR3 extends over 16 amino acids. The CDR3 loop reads CASSPHRDRGSYGYTF. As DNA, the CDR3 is TGTGCCAGCAGCCCCCACCGGGACAGGGGCTCCTATGGCTACACCTTC.

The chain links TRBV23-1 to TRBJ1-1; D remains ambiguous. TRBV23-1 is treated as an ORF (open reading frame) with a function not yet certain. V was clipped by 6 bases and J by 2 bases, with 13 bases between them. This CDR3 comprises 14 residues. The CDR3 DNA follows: TGCGCCAGCAGCCCCCTTGGGAGTAACACTGAAGCTTTCTTT. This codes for CASSPLGSNTEAFF.

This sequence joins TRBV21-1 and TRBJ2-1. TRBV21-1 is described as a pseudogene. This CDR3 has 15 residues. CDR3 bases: TGTGCCAGCAGCAAGGTCCAGAGCTCCTACAATGAGCAGTTCTTC. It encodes CASSKVQSSYNEQFF.

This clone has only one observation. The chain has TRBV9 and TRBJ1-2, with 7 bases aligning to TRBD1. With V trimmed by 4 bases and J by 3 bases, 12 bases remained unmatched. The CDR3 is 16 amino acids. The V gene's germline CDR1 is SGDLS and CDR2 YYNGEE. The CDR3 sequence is CASSPDSLQGYYGYTF. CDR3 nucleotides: TGTGCCAGCAGCCCCGATTCCTTACAGGGGTACTATGGCTACACCTTC.